This entry is about one T cell receptor beta chain. These data originate in a study of blood T cell repertoires in COVID-19. Study-wide context: Some COVID-19 samples were acute and others convalescent; all came from the United States, Italy and Spain.

Profiling relied on immunoSEQ multiplex PCR, and the TCRdb table lists in-frame clones only, not all of them. The sample consists of 490,000 or so clones, around 85% of them appearing once. The receptor was derived from a woman aged 60-70 years who had recovered from COVID-19. The specimen was PBMCs or T cells enriched from blood (not recorded which).

CDR3 protein: CASSMHALSRTEAFF. The CDR3 coding sequence is TGTGCCAGTAGTATGCACGCATTGTCTAGAACTGAAGCTTTCTTT. The J gene is TRBJ1-1, the V gene TRBV19; no firm D call. The CDR3 has 15 amino acids. Per the germline V gene, CDR1 is LNHDA and CDR2 is SQIVND (reference sequence). V was pared by 3 bases and J by 5 bases, with 16 bases between.